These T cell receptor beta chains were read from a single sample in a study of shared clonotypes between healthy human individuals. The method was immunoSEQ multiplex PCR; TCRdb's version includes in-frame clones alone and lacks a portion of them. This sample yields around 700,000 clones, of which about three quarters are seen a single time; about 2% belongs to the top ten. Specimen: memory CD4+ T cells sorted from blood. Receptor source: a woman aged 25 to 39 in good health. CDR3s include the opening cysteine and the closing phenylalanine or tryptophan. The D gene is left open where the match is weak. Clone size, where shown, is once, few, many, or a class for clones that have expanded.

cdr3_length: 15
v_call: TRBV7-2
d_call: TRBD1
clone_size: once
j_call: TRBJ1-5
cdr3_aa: CASSSGTGGNQPQHF
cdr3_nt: TGTGCCAGCAGCTCCGGGACAGGGGGCAATCAGCCCCAGCATTTT

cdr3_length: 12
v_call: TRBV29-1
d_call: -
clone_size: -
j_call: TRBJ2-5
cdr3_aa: CSGGHREETQYF
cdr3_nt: TGCAGCGGGGGACATCGAGAAGAGACCCAGTACTTC

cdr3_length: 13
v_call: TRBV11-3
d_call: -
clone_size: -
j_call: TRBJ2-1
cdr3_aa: CASSLEPGTEQFF
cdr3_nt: TGTGCCAGCAGCTTAGAACCGGGCACTGAGCAGTTCTTC

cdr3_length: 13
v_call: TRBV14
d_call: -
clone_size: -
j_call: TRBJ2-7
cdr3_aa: CASSQDRKGEQYF
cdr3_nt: TGTGCCAGCAGCCAAGATCGAAAGGGCGAGCAGTACTTC

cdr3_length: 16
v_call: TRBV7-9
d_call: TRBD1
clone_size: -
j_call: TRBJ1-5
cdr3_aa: CASSLDRGQGLLAQHF
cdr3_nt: TGTGCCAGCAGCTTAGATCGGGGACAGGGGTTGTTGGCCCAGCATTTT

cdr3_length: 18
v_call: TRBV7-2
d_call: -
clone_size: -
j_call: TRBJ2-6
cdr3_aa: CASSLWPTGSSGANVLTF
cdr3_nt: TGTGCCAGCAGCTTATGGCCCACAGGCAGCTCTGGGGCCAACGTCCTGACTTTC

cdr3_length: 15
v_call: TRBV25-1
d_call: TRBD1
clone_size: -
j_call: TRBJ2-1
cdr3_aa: CASSGGQGLLNEQFF
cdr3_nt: TGTGCCAGCAGCGGAGGACAGGGGCTACTCAATGAGCAGTTCTTC

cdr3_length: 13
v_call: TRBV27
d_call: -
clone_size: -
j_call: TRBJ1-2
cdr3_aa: CASSFSSNYGYTF
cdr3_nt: TGTGCCAGCAGCTTCAGTTCTAACTATGGCTACACCTTC

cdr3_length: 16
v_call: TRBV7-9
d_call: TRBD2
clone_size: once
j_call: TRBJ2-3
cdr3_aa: CASSFPGGSATDTQYF
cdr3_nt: TGTGCCAGCAGCTTCCCGGGGGGGTCAGCCACAGATACGCAGTATTTT

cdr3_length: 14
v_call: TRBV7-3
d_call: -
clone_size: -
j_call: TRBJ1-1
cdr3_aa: CASSLMGTNTEAFF
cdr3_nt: TGTGCCAGCAGCTTAATGGGGACGAACACTGAAGCTTTCTTT

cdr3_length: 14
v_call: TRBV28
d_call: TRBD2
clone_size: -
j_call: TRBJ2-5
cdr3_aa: CASSPLAVQETQYF
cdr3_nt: TGTGCCAGCAGTCCCCTAGCGGTACAAGAGACCCAGTACTTC

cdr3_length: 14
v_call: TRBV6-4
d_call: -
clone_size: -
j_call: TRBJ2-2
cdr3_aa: CASSVEGESGELFF
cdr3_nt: TGTGCCAGCAGTGTGGAGGGGGAAAGCGGGGAGCTGTTTTTT

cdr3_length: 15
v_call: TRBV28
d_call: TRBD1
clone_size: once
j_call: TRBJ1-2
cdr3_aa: CASRGGQGKNYGYTF
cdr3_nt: TGTGCCAGCCGGGGGGGACAGGGGAAAAATTATGGCTACACCTTC

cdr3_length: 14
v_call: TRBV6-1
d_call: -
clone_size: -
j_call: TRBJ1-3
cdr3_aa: CASSEAAAGNTIYF
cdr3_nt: TGTGCCAGCAGTGAAGCGGCGGCTGGAAACACCATATATTTT

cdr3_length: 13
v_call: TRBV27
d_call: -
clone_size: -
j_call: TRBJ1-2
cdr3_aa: CASSPYQTYGYTF
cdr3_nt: TGTGCCAGCAGTCCCTACCAAACCTATGGCTACACCTTC

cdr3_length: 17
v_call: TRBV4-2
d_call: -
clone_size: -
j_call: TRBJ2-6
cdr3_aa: CASSHWTASSGANVLTF
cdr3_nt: TGTGCCAGCAGCCATTGGACGGCAAGCTCTGGGGCCAACGTCCTGACTTTC

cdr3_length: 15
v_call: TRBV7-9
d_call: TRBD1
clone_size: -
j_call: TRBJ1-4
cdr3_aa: CASSYMGQPTEKLFF
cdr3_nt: TGTGCCAGCAGCTATATGGGACAGCCAACCGAAAAACTGTTTTTT

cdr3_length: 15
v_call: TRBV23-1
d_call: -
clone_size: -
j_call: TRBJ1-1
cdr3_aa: CASSQSPGENTEAFF
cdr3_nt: TGCGCCAGCAGTCAATCGCCAGGGGAAAACACTGAAGCTTTCTTT

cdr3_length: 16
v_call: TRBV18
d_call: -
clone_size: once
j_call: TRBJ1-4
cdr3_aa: CASSPRKGLTNEKLFF
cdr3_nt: TGTGCCAGCTCACCAAGGAAGGGATTAACTAATGAAAAACTGTTTTTT

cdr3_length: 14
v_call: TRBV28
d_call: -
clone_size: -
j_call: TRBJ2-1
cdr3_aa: CASSFLRDHNEQFF
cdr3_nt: TGTGCCAGCAGTTTCTTGCGGGACCACAATGAGCAGTTCTTC

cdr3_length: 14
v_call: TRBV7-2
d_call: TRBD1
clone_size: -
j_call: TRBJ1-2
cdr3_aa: CASSFQGATYGYTF
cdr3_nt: TGTGCCAGCAGCTTTCAGGGGGCGACCTATGGCTACACCTTC

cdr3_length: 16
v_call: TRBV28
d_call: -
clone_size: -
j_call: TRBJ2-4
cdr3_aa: CASSGVGRKAKNIQYF
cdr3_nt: TGTGCCAGCAGCGGAGTAGGAAGGAAGGCCAAAAACATTCAGTACTTC

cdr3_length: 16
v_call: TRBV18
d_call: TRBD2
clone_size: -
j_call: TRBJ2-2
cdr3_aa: CASSQTSVANTGELFF
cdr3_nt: TGTGCCAGCTCACAAACTAGCGTAGCGAACACCGGGGAGCTGTTTTTT

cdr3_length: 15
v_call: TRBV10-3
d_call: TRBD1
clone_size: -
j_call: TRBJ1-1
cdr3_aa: CAISNVQGANTEAFF
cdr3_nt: TGTGCCATCAGTAATGTACAGGGGGCAAACACTGAAGCTTTCTTT

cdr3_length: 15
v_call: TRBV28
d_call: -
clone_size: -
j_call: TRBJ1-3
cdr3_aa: CASTAGRSSGNTIYF
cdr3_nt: TGTGCCAGCACCGCAGGTAGAAGCTCTGGAAACACCATATATTTT

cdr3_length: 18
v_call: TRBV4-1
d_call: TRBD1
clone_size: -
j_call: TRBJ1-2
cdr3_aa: CASSQVEGPGDRSGGYTF
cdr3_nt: TGCGCCAGCAGCCAAGTTGAAGGGCCCGGGGACAGGTCCGGGGGCTACACCTTC

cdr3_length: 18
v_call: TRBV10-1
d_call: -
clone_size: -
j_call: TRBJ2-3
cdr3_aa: CASSESQGGVYGTDTQYF
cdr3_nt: TGCGCCAGCAGTGAGTCGCAGGGTGGAGTGTATGGCACAGATACGCAGTATTTT

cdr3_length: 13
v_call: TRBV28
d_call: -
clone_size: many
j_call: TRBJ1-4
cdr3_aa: CASSLGGDEKLFF
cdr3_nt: TGTGCCAGCAGTTTAGGGGGCGATGAAAAACTGTTTTTT

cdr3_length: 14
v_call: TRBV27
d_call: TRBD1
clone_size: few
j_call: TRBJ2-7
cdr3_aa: CASSPKGQSYEQYF
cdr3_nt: TGTGCCAGCAGTCCTAAGGGACAGTCCTACGAGCAGTACTTC

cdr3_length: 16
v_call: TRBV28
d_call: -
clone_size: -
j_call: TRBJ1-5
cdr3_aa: CATIHSSARRNQPQHF
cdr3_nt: TGTGCCACCATTCACTCGTCAGCGAGACGCAATCAGCCCCAGCATTTT

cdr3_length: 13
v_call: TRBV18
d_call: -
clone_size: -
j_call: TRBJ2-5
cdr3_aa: CASSPGFQETQYF
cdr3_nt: TGTGCCAGCTCACCAGGGTTCCAAGAGACCCAGTACTTC

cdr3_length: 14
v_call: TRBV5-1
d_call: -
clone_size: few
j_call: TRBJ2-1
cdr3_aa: CASTLDGSYNEQFF
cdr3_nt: TGCGCCAGCACCCTGGACGGGAGCTACAATGAGCAGTTCTTC